Following are 21 T cell receptor beta chains from one sample sequenced in a study of response to subunit inactivated influenza vaccine. TCRdb used MiXCR to reprocess the RT-PCR reads, holding one entry per CDR3 protein. Of over 750,000 distinct CDR3 sequences in the sample, about 20% were seen once. This specimen was PBMCs from blood, taken roughly 5 days after vaccination. These receptors all come from a man in his forties or fifties who received an inactivated influenza vaccine.

Only a few counts were recorded for this clonotype. One end of the junction fails to match germline, which may point to a read error. The rearrangement joins TRBV7-9 to TRBJ1-3; D unclear. The CDR3 extends over 16 amino acids. The germline gives CDR1 SEHNR, CDR2 FQNEAQ (reference sequence). This CDR3 reads CASSLASVFSGSTIYF. For the CDR3, the DNA is TGTGCCAGCAGCTTAGCGTCGGTTTTCTCTGGAAGCACCATATATTTT.

This rearrangement joins TRBV29-1 to TRBJ1-1, with D unresolved. CDR3 size: 13 residues. CDR1 is SQVTM and CDR2 is ANQGSEA in the germline V gene. Trimming stripped 4 bases from V and 1 base from J, with 10 bases between. The CDR3 nucleotides are TGCAGCGTTGCCAGGTATGAGAACACTGAAGCTTTCTTT. The encoded protein is CSVARYENTEAFF.

This clonotype was detected only a few times. This chain connects TRBV12-3 or TRBV12-4 to TRBJ2-5; D not certain. Trimming removed 3 bases at V and 5 bases at J, with 13 bases between. CDR3 length: 14 amino acids. The CDR3 loop is CASSFRKNEETQYF. The CDR3 bases are TGTGCCAGCAGTTTCCGCAAAAACGAGGAGACCCAGTACTTC.

The J gene is TRBJ2-1, the V gene TRBV20-1; D might be TRBD1 (5 bases). CDR3 length equals 14 residues. Between the trimmed V and J ends, which lost 2 bases and 9 bases, there was a span of 17 bases. CDR1 is DFQATT, CDR2 SNEGSKA, per germline (reference sequence). The CDR3 sequence is CSARSSSGSGEQFF. Written as DNA, the CDR3 is TGCAGTGCTAGAAGCTCGTCAGGGTCTGGTGAGCAGTTCTTC.

This clonotype was counted a few times. The V gene is TRBV4-1, the J gene TRBJ2-3; no definite D call. The germline gives CDR1 MGHRA, CDR2 YSYEKL. V lost 0 bases, J lost 3 bases, and 7 bases lay in between. The CDR3 is 14 amino acids. CDR3 residues: CASSQDHRTDTQYF. The CDR3 DNA reads TGCGCCAGCAGCCAAGACCACAGAACAGATACGCAGTATTTT.

This clonotype was counted a single time. The V call is TRBV3-1, the J call TRBJ2-3; 7 bases map to TRBD1. The V gene's germline CDR1 is LGHDT and CDR2 YNNKEL (reference sequence). CDR3 length equals 17 residues. The trim removed 1 base at V and 1 base at J, leaving 8 bases unmatched. In DNA form, the CDR3 reads TGTGCCAGCAGCCAAGCCTCAATAGGACAGGGCACAGATACGCAGTATTTT. Its protein is CASSQASIGQGTDTQYF.

This clonotype was counted a few times. This sequence joins TRBV5-1 and TRBJ2-7, with D perhaps given as TRBD1 or TRBD2 (5 bases each). V gave up 0 bases and J gave up 5 bases, with 21 bases separating them. The CDR3 is 17 residues long. Germline V gene sequence: CDR1 SGHRS, CDR2 YFSETQ. The CDR3: CASSLVGGDGFFDEQYF. CDR3 nucleotides: TGCGCCAGCAGCTTGGTAGGTGGGGACGGTTTTTTCGACGAGCAGTACTTC.

This clonotype appeared a few times. The V gene is TRBV7-2, the J gene TRBJ2-2; the D gene is possibly TRBD2 (6 bases). Germline V gives CDR1 SGHTA, CDR2 FQGNSA. V was trimmed by 4 bases and J by 5 bases, leaving 14 bases between them. The CDR3 contains 15 residues. CDR3 sequence reads: CASSSGLSRTGELFF. CDR3 coding DNA: TGTGCCAGCAGCTCGGGACTCTCGAGGACCGGGGAGCTGTTTTTT.

The chain joins TRBV6-1 to TRBJ1-1; D is uncertain. Germline V CDR1 and CDR2: MNHNS, SASEGT. With 7 bases removed from V and 1 base from J, the gap between germline ends came to 13 bases. This CDR3 is built from 14 residues. The chain's CDR3 is CASIHGRPNTEAFF. Here the CDR3 DNA reads TGTGCCAGCATCCACGGGCGGCCGAACACTGAAGCTTTCTTT.

This clonotype has just a few counts. The V gene is TRBV7-9, the J gene TRBJ2-1, with 13 bases that match TRBD2. V was pared by 4 bases and J by 10 bases, with 10 bases of the junction left unmatched. This CDR3 comprises 16 residues. Germline loops: CDR1 SEHNR, CDR2 FQNEAQ (reference sequence). CDR3 in DNA: TGTGCCAGCAGCTGGCCTAGGACTAGCGGGAGTCCGGAGCAGTTCTTC. Translation: CASSWPRTSGSPEQFF.

The rearrangement uses TRBV6-1 and TRBJ2-1; the match to TRBD2 covers 8 bases. V was clipped by 6 bases and J by 2 bases; unmatched bases: 9. Germline V gene sequence: CDR1 MNHNS, CDR2 SASEGT. The CDR3 covers 16 residues. DNA of the CDR3: TGTGCCAGCAGGGACGTCGGGGGGGCGGCCTACAATGAGCAGTTCTTC. Translated, it gives CASRDVGGAAYNEQFF.

This clonotype was observed a few times. The chain combines TRBV7-8 with TRBJ2-7, with D possibly matching TRBD1 (6 bases). CDR1 and CDR2 (germline): SGHVS, FQNEAQ. With 5 bases removed from V and 3 bases from J, the gap between germline ends came to 8 bases. This CDR3 comprises 12 residues. This chain's CDR3 is CASSIRGYEQYF. DNA for the CDR3: TGTGCCAGCAGCATCAGGGGCTACGAGCAGTACTTC.

In its sample, this clonotype was seen a few times. The V gene is TRBV5-1, the J gene TRBJ2-7; D call uncertain. The V end was cut by 0 bases, the J end by 0 bases, with 7 bases between. This CDR3 spans 14 amino acids. Germline CDR1 and CDR2: SGHRS and YFSETQ. The CDR3 DNA reads as TGCGCCAGCAGCTTGGAGCTTGGCTCCTACGAGCAGTACTTC. It encodes CASSLELGSYEQYF.

The chain uses TRBV24-1 and TRBJ2-5, with 10 bases lining up with TRBD1. The CDR3 has 16 residues. The germline gives CDR1 KGHDR, CDR2 SFDVKD. Trimming removed 3 bases from V and 5 bases from J; junction bases left unmatched: 8. CDR3 nucleotides: TGTGCCACCAGTGATGCCGGGACAGGGGCAAAGGAGACCCAGTACTTC. Amino acid sequence: CATSDAGTGAKETQYF.

Many counts were recorded for this clonotype. A junction boundary mismatches the germline segment, possibly from a read error. This chain connects TRBV5-1 to TRBJ1-1, with TRBD1 identical over 9 bases. The V gene's germline CDR1 is SGHRS and CDR2 YFSETQ. This CDR3 is built from 14 residues. CDR3 sequence: CASSLDRGNTEAFF. The CDR3 DNA reads TGTGCCAGCAGTTTGGACAGGGGGAACACTGAAGCTTTCTTT.

A note on this clonotype: One junction end disagrees with the germline gene, perhaps due to a read error. The gene calls are TRBV9 and TRBJ2-1, with D perhaps matching TRBD1 (5 bases). Germline-derived CDR1 and CDR2 are SGDLS and YYNGEE. There are 16 residues in the CDR3. The CDR3 DNA reads as TGTGCCAGCAGCAAAGGGGTCAGGAGCTCCTACAATGAGCAGATCTTC. This encodes CASSKGVRSSYNEQIF.

This sequence joins TRBV10-3 and TRBJ2-1; 8 bases map to TRBD2. Germline values: CDR1 ENHRY, CDR2 SYGVKD. V lost 3 bases to trimming and J lost 0 bases; unmatched junction nucleotides: 10. The CDR3 extends over 18 amino acids. The CDR3 DNA follows: TGTGCCATCAGTGATTCTCTCACGGGGGGGCCCTCCTACAATGAGCAGTTCTTC. Its translation is CAISDSLTGGPSYNEQFF.

This clonotype was seen a handful of times. V usage is TRBV6-6 and J usage is TRBJ2-1; no definite D call. The germline CDR1 and CDR2 sequences are MNHNY and SVGAGI (reference sequence). With 5 bases removed from V and 2 bases from J, the gap between germline ends came to 7 bases. This CDR3 has 13 amino acids. DNA of the CDR3: TGTGCCAGCAGTCCCAACCCCTACAATGAGCAGTTCTTC. Amino acids: CASSPNPYNEQFF.

The chain has TRBV11-2 and TRBJ2-3, with TRBD2 as a possible D gene (6 bases). Germline loops: CDR1 SGHAT, CDR2 FQNNGV. This CDR3 is 15 amino acids long. V lost 3 bases and J lost 2, with 12 bases in between. The CDR3 region is CASSFSRGLTDTQYF. The CDR3 bases are TGTGCCAGCAGCTTCTCGCGGGGACTCACAGATACGCAGTATTTT. The full variable domain, in which reference TRBV11-2 and TRBJ2-3 provide the parts outside the CDR3, is EAGVAQSPRYKIIEKRQSVAFWCNPISGHATLYWYQQILGQGPKLLIQFQNNGVVDDSQLPKDRFSAERLKGVDSTLKIQPAKLEDSAVYLCASSFSRGLTDTQYFGPGTRLTVL.

The chain joins TRBV18 to TRBJ1-1; D might be TRBD1 (6 bases). V lost 2 bases and J 5 bases, leaving 21 bases between the germline ends. This CDR3 is 17 amino acids long. The germline V gene has CDR1 KGHSH and CDR2 LQKENI. This chain's CDR3 is CASSPDRWESGRTEAFF. The CDR3 DNA follows: TGTGCCAGCTCACCAGACAGGTGGGAGTCGGGTCGAACTGAAGCTTTCTTT.

The J gene is TRBJ1-2, the V gene TRBV10-3; no firm D call. Germline assignment: CDR1 ENHRY and CDR2 SYGVKD. The CDR3 runs 13 residues. V lost 3 bases, J lost 4 bases, and 9 bases lay in between. CDR3 amino acids: CAISEGLRYGYTF. The CDR3 DNA follows: TGTGCCATCAGTGAAGGACTGCGCTATGGCTACACCTTC.